The clone carrying this TCR beta chain turned up a few times. What it binds is unknown. This record comes from a study of T cells after yellow fever vaccination. The wider study: Low-cell-number fractions underwent preparation using SMART-Seq v4 Ultra Low Input.

5'RACE template switching added a universal primer site and UMIs to TCR cDNA. TCRdb ran MiXCR on the 5' RACE reads and lists one entry per CDR3 protein. The table records some 350,000 distinct CDR3 sequences, approximately 10% of them present only once. Study results and caveats: Contaminating bulk clonotypes could be abundant in FACS-sorted repertoires.

Per the germline V gene, CDR1 is DFQATT and CDR2 is SNEGSKA (reference sequence). Trimming took off 0 bases at V and 8 bases at J, with 10 bases between the two ends. The CDR3 loop spans 12 amino acids. Material: PBMCs, obtained on the day of the first yellow fever vaccination. The chain recombines TRBV20-1 with TRBJ1-2; D call uncertain. This TCR was sampled from a man aged 18 to 29 who received the YFV17D yellow fever vaccine. CDR3 amino acids: CSARDGPEGYTF. In nucleotides, the CDR3 is TGCAGTGCTAGAGACGGCCCCGAGGGCTACACCTTC.